The present T cell receptor beta chain was sequenced within a study of T cell responses to AZD1222 COVID-19 vaccine. Overall study findings and caveats: There were vaccine-associated CD4 TCRs across spike, dominant at 160-218 and 743-854.

The CDR3 extends over 13 amino acids. Between the trimmed V and J ends, which lost 9 bases and 4 bases, there was a span of 15 bases. Per germline, CDR1 LNHDA and CDR2 SQIVND (reference sequence). TCRdb keeps only in-frame clones here, not all; method: immunoSEQ multiplex PCR. The sample holds around 180,000 clones, 85% to 90% seen once. A word on this clone: Its antigen remains unknown.

The chain carries TRBV19 and TRBJ1-1, with D perhaps TRBD1 (6 bases). This TCR derives from an adult in good health. The sample consisted of peripheral blood, taken on day 0 of AZD1222 vaccination. CDR3 nucleotides: TGTGCCAGCACTGAGAGGGGGGCCACTGAAGCTTTCTTT. This gives the protein CASTERGATEAFF.